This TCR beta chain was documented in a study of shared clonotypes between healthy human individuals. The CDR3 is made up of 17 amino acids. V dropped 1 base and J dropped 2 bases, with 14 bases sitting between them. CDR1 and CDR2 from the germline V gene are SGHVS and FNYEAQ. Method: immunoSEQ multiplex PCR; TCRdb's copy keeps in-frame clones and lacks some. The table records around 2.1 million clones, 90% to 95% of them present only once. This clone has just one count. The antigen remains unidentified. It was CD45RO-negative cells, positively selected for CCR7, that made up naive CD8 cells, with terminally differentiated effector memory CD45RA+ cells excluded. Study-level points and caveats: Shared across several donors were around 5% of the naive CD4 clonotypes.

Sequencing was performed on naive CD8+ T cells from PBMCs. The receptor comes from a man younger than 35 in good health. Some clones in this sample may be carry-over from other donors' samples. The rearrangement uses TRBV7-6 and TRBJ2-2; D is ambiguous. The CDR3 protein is CASSLVPPHRNTGELFF. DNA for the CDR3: TGTGCCAGCAGCTTAGTACCCCCCCATCGAAACACCGGGGAGCTGTTTTTT. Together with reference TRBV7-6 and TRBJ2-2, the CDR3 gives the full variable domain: GAGVSQSPRYKVTKRGQDVALRCDPISGHVSLYWYRQALGQGPEFLTYFNYEAQQDKSGLPNDRFSAERPEGSISTLTIQRTEQRDSAMYRCASSLVPPHRNTGELFFGEGSRLTVL.